This T cell receptor (beta chain) was documented in a study of T cell responses to AZD1222 COVID-19 vaccine (dated by TCRdb to the early 2020s). General notes on the study: AZD1222 recipients with second doses at about 4 weeks or about 12 weeks were pooled, because spike-specific TCR depth and breadth did not differ between schedules. Enrollment into the trials was organized by age into subgroups of 18-55, 56-69 and 70-plus years, and those subgroups contained approximately 150, 30 and 60 TCR-sequenced participants, respectively. TCR sequencing covered some 240 trial participants: roughly 200 given two doses of AZD1222 and approximately 26 given two doses of MenACWY control vaccine. Summary of the overall study and its limitations: Most participants were white British and females outnumbered males, and the authors suggested that clonal diversity may have been underestimated. Nearly half of unique spike-specific TCRs reportedly recognized epitopes outside regions mutated in the B.1.351 and B.1.1.7 variants. Spike-specific TCR breadth and depth rose significantly after two AZD1222 doses compared with day 0 and with MenACWY recipients. CD4 TCRs associated with the vaccine covered the entire spike protein, and the dominant responses were in regions 160-218 and 743-854. Because no day 14 peak-response samples were available, repertoires were characterized only after the peak T cell response. Conclusions about previously exposed vaccinees are limited, since just 5 to 7 AZD1222 recipients were seropositive for SARS-CoV-2 at baseline. The 56-69-year group was small, and its depth increase did not reach significance, likely because of low power.

In light of the paper, this sample's time point label describes: baseline before first vaccination. Vaccinee samples were obtained from the UK trials COV001 and COV002, which included a single-blind randomized controlled phase 2/3 trial of AZD1222 (ChAdOx1 nCoV-19) in healthy adults. For TCRbeta chain sequencing, PBMC samples from trial participants were taken at day 0 and at day 28 after the second dose. The CDR3 regions of human TCRbeta chains were analyzed by immunosequencing. The study's own analysis went as follows. Repertoire TCRs were matched against a reference library of SARS-CoV-2-specific TCRs generated with the MIRA antigen-specificity platform. Breadth was defined as the fraction of unique TCRs that were SARS-CoV-2-associated. Depth was defined as the fraction of total T cells that were SARS-CoV-2-associated. Using the MIRA data, each spike-specific TCR was assigned both to the spike region to which the TCR was reactive and to a CD4 or CD8 class. Log10-transformed breadth and depth values were compared by one-way ANOVA with Sidak's multiple comparisons tests. TCRdb limited this immuneACCESS table to in-frame rearrangements with V and J called. A share of clones is missing; checked studies link under half to unresolved V genes, and the rest is unexplained. V, J and clone size are taken as reported in that table, and D and trimming were inferred from the DNA itself. The sample records about 55,000 clones, 89% of which are singletons. Of the sample, just under 2% falls within the top ten clones.

About this clone itself: Its antigen target is currently unknown. It has no much larger one-base neighbor in the sample; base qualities were not kept.

Trimming removed 3 bases from V and 5 bases from J; the gene matches leave 3 bases unexplained. The CDR3 holds 13 amino acids from the cysteine to the phenylalanine. The kept DNA is CDR3 alone, 39 bases in frame from the first base. CDR1 and CDR2 (SQVTM, ANQGSEA) derive from the germline V gene. The chain is made from TRBV29-1 and TRBJ2-3, with 9 bases in between that match TRBD2. The sequence came from an adult in good health. Sequenced material: peripheral blood, taken on day 0 of AZD1222 vaccination. The CDR3: CSVDQLAGDTQYF. Here is the DNA: TGCAGCGTTGATCAACTAGCGGGAGATACGCAGTATTTT.